A selection of T cell receptor beta chains follows, all from one sample in a study of cytomegalovirus exposure and HLA in healthy donors. The method was immunoSEQ multiplex PCR; TCRdb's version includes in-frame clones alone and lacks a portion of them. Among 170,000 or so clones listed, roughly 81% were seen once. The material sequenced was PBMCs. These receptor sequences come from a girl between 10 and 17 years old in good health and CMV-seropositive. CDR3s include the opening cysteine and the closing phenylalanine or tryptophan. The D gene is left open where the match is weak. Clone size is shown for a subset of rows, as once, few, many or a class of expanded clone.

D	size	V	J	DNA	CDR3
TRBD1	.	TRBV4-1	TRBJ1-1	TGCGCCAGCAGCCACCTAAGCCCGGGACAGGGGCCGAACACTGAAGCTTTCTTT	CASSHLSPGQGPNTEAFF
TRBD1	.	TRBV4-1	TRBJ1-2	TGCGCCAGCAGCCAAGGACAGGGGTACGTCTATGGCTACACCTTC	CASSQGQGYVYGYTF
.	.	TRBV6-1	TRBJ2-7	TGTGCCAGCAGTGAAGGCAGGGGTTGGTACGAGCAGTACTTC	CASSEGRGWYEQYF
.	few	TRBV6-5	TRBJ2-3	TGTGCCAGCAGTTACTTAGACAGTAGCACAGATACGCAGTATTTT	CASSYLDSSTDTQYF
.	.	TRBV7-8	TRBJ2-1	TGTGCCAGCAGCTTAGTCGGCAATGAGCAGTTCTTC	CASSLVGNEQFF
.	.	TRBV2	TRBJ1-2	TGTGCCAGCAGTGATGCGAGTCGGGGCTATGGCTACACCTTC	CASSDASRGYGYTF
TRBD1	.	TRBV5-6	TRBJ1-4	TGTGCCAGCAGCTTCAAAGGACAGGGCGAAAAGCTGTTTTTT	CASSFKGQGEKLFF
.	.	TRBV25-1	TRBJ1-1	TGTGCCAGCAGTGACCATAATCGGGGGGAAGCTTTCTTT	CASSDHNRGEAFF
.	.	TRBV9	TRBJ1-3	TGTGCCAGCAGCGGGATAGCGGGCTCTGGAAACACCATATATTTT	CASSGIAGSGNTIYF
TRBD2	.	TRBV7-9	TRBJ2-1	TGTGCCAGCAGCTTACCAGCGGGGGGCAATGAGCAGTTCTTC	CASSLPAGGNEQFF
TRBD1	once	TRBV5-1	TRBJ2-7	TGCGCCAGCAGCGTGAGACAGGGATCCGAGCAGTACTTC	CASSVRQGSEQYF
.	.	TRBV7-6	TRBJ2-5	TGTGCCAGCAGTCAATACAGGGCTGAGACCCAGTACTTC	CASSQYRAETQYF
.	.	TRBV11-2	TRBJ2-7	TGTGCCAGCAGCTCGGACCCCCCGGGAAGCTACGAGCAGTACTTC	CASSSDPPGSYEQYF
TRBD1	once	TRBV19	TRBJ2-7	TGTGCCAGTAGTACCGACAGGGGTTACGAGCAGTACTTC	CASSTDRGYEQYF
.	.	TRBV4-1	TRBJ2-7	TGCGCCAGCAGCCAAATAATTAGCTCCTACGAGCAGTACTTC	CASSQIISSYEQYF
.	once	TRBV19	TRBJ1-6	TGTGCCAGTAGTAAAAATTCAGGGAAGGGCTATAATTCACCCCTCCACTTT	CASSKNSGKGYNSPLHF
TRBD1	.	TRBV5-4	TRBJ2-5	TGTGCCAGCGGACCCATCCAGACAGGGGAGACCCAGTACTTC	CASGPIQTGETQYF
TRBD1	once	TRBV29-1	TRBJ1-1	TGCAGCGCCATACTGGTCCGGGACAGGGACACTGAAGCTTTCTTT	CSAILVRDRDTEAFF
.	.	TRBV19	TRBJ1-1	TGTGCCAGTAGTATTCAGGGCTTTTACCTCCCCTCCAACACTGAAGCTTTCTTT	CASSIQGFYLPSNTEAFF
TRBD1	few	TRBV7-3	TRBJ2-1	TGTGCCAGCAGCTCGGGACAGAGCCACAATGAGCAGTTCTTC	CASSSGQSHNEQFF
.	once	TRBV6-5	TRBJ1-2	TGTGCCAGCAGTTACCTAACTAACTATGGCTACACCTTC	CASSYLTNYGYTF
.	.	TRBV1	TRBJ1-2	TGCACCAGCAGCCGACTACAGGGGGCCAGTGGCTACACCTTC	CTSSRLQGASGYTF
TRBD1	.	TRBV7-9	TRBJ1-2	TGTGCCAGCAGCTTAGGGGACAGGCTCTATGGCTACACCTTC	CASSLGDRLYGYTF
.	few	TRBV5-6	TRBJ2-2	TGTGCCAGCAGCACTTGGGACTCGCGAATCGGGGAGCTGTTTTTT	CASSTWDSRIGELFF
.	.	TRBV5-1	TRBJ2-3	TGCGCCAGCAGCTTGGCTAGGTCCCCAGATACGCAGTATTTT	CASSLARSPDTQYF
TRBD1	.	TRBV9	TRBJ2-2	TGTGCCAGCAGCTCCCACAGGGGGCATAACACCGGGGAGCTGTTTTTT	CASSSHRGHNTGELFF